The sequence of this T cell receptor (beta chain) was determined in a study of regulatory T cells in long-lasting Graves disease. The CDR3 runs to 14 residues. Building the TCR beta libraries relied on iRepertoire HTBI primers, and CDR3 regions underwent Arm-PCR. TCRdb analysed the multiplex PCR reads with MiXCR anew, one entry per CDR3 protein. The sample includes more than 450,000 distinct CDR3 sequences, 16% seen only once; the top ten take more than 9%. To note about this clonotype: A much larger clone differs by one base, so this may be a read error.

Time point meaning: newly diagnosed GD, antithyroid drugs for less than 3 months. PBMC-extracted RNA yielded the TCR library. The same data also contributed to another study, on T cells in Graves' hyperthyroidism and ophthalmopathy.

This chain connects TRBV12-3 or TRBV12-4 to TRBJ2-1; the D gene is possibly TRBD2 (6 bases). The sample here was peripheral blood mononuclear cells (PBMCs), taken at new diagnosis, from a patient treated with antithyroid drugs. This TCR was recovered from a man in his forties with Graves disease. The CDR3 DNA follows: TGTGCCGGCAGAATTGGGGGAGCGGGCAATGAGCAGTTCTTC. It is translated as CAGRIGGAGNEQFF.